This TCR beta chain was observed in a study of T cells in Graves' hyperthyroidism and ophthalmopathy. Overall study context: Once the initial diagnosis was made, peripheral blood was obtained before any treatment.

TCR beta CDR3 regions were amplified from RNA transcripts. The TCR CDR3 was amplified in a first-round RT-PCR using the HTBI primer set. TCRdb re-derived calls from the multiplex PCR reads in MiXCR, one entry per CDR3 protein. The repertoire has some 720,000 distinct CDR3 sequences, over 15% of them found once; the top ten carry around 7.7%. J lost 4 bases, V lost 5 bases, and 11 bases had no gene match. The CDR3 consists of 16 residues. CDR1 is SEHNR, CDR2 FQNEAQ, per germline (reference sequence). The sample consisted of blood. This receptor was taken from a man aged 18-30 years with Graves' hyperthyroidism. The rearrangement joins TRBV7-9 to TRBJ2-1, with 7 positions matching TRBD2. The CDR3, as DNA: TGTGCCAGCAGCCCAGCAGCGAGCGGGAAGTACAATGAGCAGTTCTTC. Translated, it gives CASSPAASGKYNEQFF.